Below are 21 T cell receptor beta chains sequenced from a single sample in a study of blood T cells in healthy people across ages. PCR was performed a second time for about 7 to 11 cycles using a sample-barcoded 5' primer and a J-beta primer mix. Via MiXCR, TCRdb re-called the 5' RACE reads, giving one row per CDR3 protein. In the table there are over a million distinct CDR3 sequences, 40% to 55% of which are singletons. Sequencing was performed on blood. Every receptor here comes from an older woman in good health.

This clonotype was observed a few times. The chain couples TRBV13 to TRBJ2-1; D not resolved. V was shortened by 0 bases and J by 8 bases, with 11 bases between the two germline ends. Germline V gene sequence: CDR1 PRHDT, CDR2 FYEKMQ (reference sequence). The CDR3 length is 14 residues. In DNA, the CDR3 is TGTGCCAGCAGCTTAGGGCGTCATGCCGATGAGCAGTTCTTC. Encoded protein: CASSLGRHADEQFF.

The CDR3 DNA reads as TGTGCCAGCAGCTTTGGCCAGGGGTCCCAAGAGACCCAGTACTTC. Protein: CASSFGQGSQETQYF. The genes are TRBV11-2 and TRBJ2-5; a weak D match, TRBD1 (6 bases). Germline V gene data show CDR1 as SGHAT and CDR2 as FQNNGV. V lost 3 bases to trimming and J lost 1 base, with 12 bases between them. The CDR3 contains 15 residues.

On this clonotype itself: This sequence may be a read error, since a much larger clone differs from it by one base. V usage is TRBV7-3 and J usage is TRBJ2-1; D uncertain. Germline lookup yields CDR1 SGHTA and CDR2 FQGTGA. V dropped 2 bases and J dropped 10 bases, with 12 bases sitting between them. This CDR3 contains 13 residues. The CDR3 DNA sequence: TGTGCCAGCAGCTTAGATCCGAGCTACGAGCAGTTCTTC. Its translation: CASSLDPSYEQFF.

For this clonotype: The junction differs from germline at one of its ends, possibly a read error. The V call is TRBV25-1, the J call TRBJ2-5, with D possibly matching TRBD1 (5 bases). CDR3 size: 16 residues. Germline CDR1 and CDR2: MGHDK and SYGVNS. CDR3 nucleotide sequence: TGTACCAGCAGAGCTCAGGGTGGCGGTGGATTAGAGACCCAGTACTTC. Its translation: CTSRAQGGGGLETQYF.

This clonotype has a handful of counts. V gene TRBV5-1 combines with J gene TRBJ2-7; TRBD1 might be the D (6 bases). This CDR3 has 12 amino acids. Trimming stripped 2 bases from V and 6 bases from J, with 9 bases between. Germline-derived CDR1 and CDR2 are SGHRS and YFSETQ. In DNA form, the CDR3 reads TGCGCCAGCAGCTTTCAGGGGTTCGAGCAGTACTTC. Encoded protein: CASSFQGFEQYF.

This clonotype has at least ten counts. V gene TRBV29-1 combines with J gene TRBJ2-4; 9 nucleotides align to TRBD1. This CDR3 is 15 amino acids long. The trim removed 6 bases at V and 3 bases at J, leaving 9 bases unmatched. In germline, CDR1 is SQVTM, CDR2 ANQGSEA. The CDR3 nucleotides are TGCAGCGTGGAGGGACAGGGTGCAAACAAAAACATTCAGTACTTC. The encoded protein is CSVEGQGANKNIQYF.

This chain links TRBV29-1 with TRBJ2-7; 10 positions agree with TRBD1. Trimming at V came to 6 bases and at J to 1 base, leaving 9 bases not matched to a gene. The CDR3 loop spans 15 amino acids. The germline V gene has CDR1 SQVTM and CDR2 ANQGSEA. The CDR3 nucleotides read TGCAGCGTCGACCGACCGGGACAGGGGTCCTACGAGCAGTACTTC. Amino acid sequence: CSVDRPGQGSYEQYF.

The chain links TRBV27 to TRBJ1-3; a possible D gene is TRBD1 (5 bases). Germline V gene data show CDR1 as MNHEY and CDR2 as SMNVEV (reference sequence). V was pared by 6 bases and J by 0 bases, with 9 bases between. The CDR3 covers 14 residues. In nucleotides, the CDR3 is TGTGCCAGCAGCCACAGGAGCTCTGGAAACACCATATATTTT. Amino acid sequence: CASSHRSSGNTIYF.

The gene calls are TRBV12-3 or TRBV12-4 and TRBJ2-7, with D hard to call. CDR3 length equals 11 residues. Trimming took 8 bases from V and 5 from J, leaving 10 bases between them. Here the CDR3 reads CASRLSNEQYF. The DNA of the CDR3 is TGTGCCAGCCGACTCAGCAACGAGCAGTACTTC.

The gene calls are TRBV20-1 and TRBJ2-1; 8 nucleotides agree with TRBD2. The CDR3 has 14 amino acids. Per germline, CDR1 DFQATT and CDR2 SNEGSKA (reference sequence). Trimming took 3 bases from V and 2 from J; bases not matched to a gene: 3. The chain's CDR3 is CSASHSGTYNEQFF. The CDR3 bases are TGCAGTGCTAGCCATAGCGGGACCTACAATGAGCAGTTCTTC.

As concerns this clonotype: The DNA is omitted, as the CDR3 cannot be located on it reliably, and the CDR3 follows TCRdb's listing. The V call is TRBV7-5, the J call TRBJ2-7. TRBV7-5 is labeled a pseudogene. The CDR3 spans 15 residues, counting both ends. The CDR3 protein is CISVSEAIDKDQQYF.

The chain combines TRBV29-1 with TRBJ2-1; possibly TRBD1 for D (6 bases). Germline V gene data show CDR1 as SQVTM and CDR2 as ANQGSEA. Trimming pared 7 bases from V and 8 bases from J, leaving 24 bases between. This CDR3 is 15 amino acids long. CDR3 in amino acids: CSETTRGGYTDEQFF. The CDR3 DNA reads as TGCAGCGAAACGACACGAGGGGGTTATACCGATGAGCAGTTCTTC.

This rearrangement joins TRBV12-3 or TRBV12-4 to TRBJ2-1; D may be TRBD2 (5 bases). V shed 6 bases and J shed 6 bases, with 12 bases lying between them. The CDR3 length is 13 residues. CDR3 bases: TGTGCCAGCAGCATACTAGTAAGCAATGAGCAGTTCTTC. As protein: CASSILVSNEQFF.

The chain employs TRBV7-9 and TRBJ2-4, with TRBD1 matching 8 bases. CDR1 and CDR2 from the germline V gene are SEHNR and FQNEAQ (reference sequence). V dropped 4 bases and J dropped 3; count of bases not matched to a gene: 5. The CDR3 extends over 15 amino acids. CDR3 region: CASSSRTGSKNIQYF. Here the CDR3 DNA reads TGTGCCAGCAGCTCAAGGACAGGGAGCAAAAACATTCAGTACTTC.

This chain uses TRBV7-9 with TRBJ2-3; 8 nucleotides line up with TRBD1. Germline CDR1 SEHNR, CDR2 FQNEAQ (reference sequence). The CDR3 length is 16 residues. V was pared by 2 bases and J by 3 bases, with 7 bases of the junction left unmatched. The CDR3 nucleotides are TGTGCCAGCAGCTTAAGTGCCAGGGGGCCGACAGATACGCAGTATTTT. It codes for CASSLSARGPTDTQYF.

In this sample, this clonotype turned up a few times. The V gene is TRBV20-1, the J gene TRBJ2-3, with no clear D. Germline V gene sequence: CDR1 DFQATT, CDR2 SNEGSKA (reference sequence). The CDR3 consists of 11 residues. Deletions cut 6 bases from V and 2 bases from J, with 6 bases between. CDR3 in DNA: TGCAGTGCCGGAACCACAGATACGCAGTATTTT. Amino acids: CSAGTTDTQYF.

This chain uses TRBV27 with TRBJ2-7; D is unclear. Trimming removed 2 bases at V and 5 bases at J, with 10 bases between. This CDR3 is 13 amino acids long. Per the germline V gene, CDR1 is MNHEY and CDR2 is SMNVEV (reference sequence). CDR3: CASSLIGPHEQYF. CDR3 DNA sequence: TGTGCCAGCAGTTTAATAGGGCCTCACGAGCAGTACTTC.

A few counts support this clonotype. V gene TRBV29-1 combines with J gene TRBJ2-5; D may correspond to TRBD1 or TRBD2 (5 bases each). V was trimmed by 6 bases and J by 11 bases, leaving 25 bases between them. Germline values: CDR1 SQVTM, CDR2 ANQGSEA. The CDR3 runs 14 residues. CDR3: CSVKWDGRSEEQYF. The CDR3 nucleotides read TGCAGCGTAAAATGGGACGGCAGGAGTGAAGAGCAGTACTTC.

This sequence joins TRBV12-3 or TRBV12-4 and TRBJ2-4; D tentatively fits TRBD1 or TRBD2 (5 bases each). This CDR3 contains 20 residues. Deletions cut 8 bases from V and 0 bases from J, with 29 bases between. The CDR3 reads CASAIGVWGREWAAKNIQYF. The CDR3 region has the DNA TGTGCCAGCGCGATTGGGGTCTGGGGCAGGGAGTGGGCAGCCAAAAACATTCAGTACTTC.

This chain uses TRBV5-1 with TRBJ2-1, with 11 bases aligning to TRBD1. Germline V CDR1 and CDR2: SGHRS, YFSETQ. This CDR3 spans 16 amino acids. The J segment lost 7 bases and the V segment lost 5 bases, leaving 11 bases of the junction unmatched. The CDR3 region is CASRYTPGQGGNEQFF. The DNA of the CDR3 is TGCGCCAGCAGGTACACTCCGGGACAGGGGGGGAATGAGCAGTTCTTC.

This rearrangement joins TRBV6-1 to TRBJ2-7; 14 nucleotides agree with TRBD2. This CDR3 region has 18 residues. CDR1 is MNHNS and CDR2 is SASEGT in the germline V gene. Unmatched junction bases numbered 9, after V lost 5 bases and J lost 0 bases. The CDR3 DNA sequence: TGTGCCAGCAGTCAGGGACTAGCGGGAGAGTGGAGCTCCTACGAGCAGTACTTC. Its protein is CASSQGLAGEWSSYEQYF.